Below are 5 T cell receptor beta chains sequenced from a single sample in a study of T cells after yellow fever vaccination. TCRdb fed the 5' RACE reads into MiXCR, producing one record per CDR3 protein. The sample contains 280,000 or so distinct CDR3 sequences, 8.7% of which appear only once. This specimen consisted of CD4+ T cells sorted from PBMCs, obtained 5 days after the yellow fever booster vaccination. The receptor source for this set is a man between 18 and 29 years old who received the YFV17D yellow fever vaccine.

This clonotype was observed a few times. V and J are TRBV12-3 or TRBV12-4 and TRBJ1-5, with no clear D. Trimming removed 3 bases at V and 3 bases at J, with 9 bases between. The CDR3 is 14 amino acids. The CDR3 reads CASSFVTANQPQHF. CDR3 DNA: TGTGCCAGCAGTTTTGTAACAGCCAATCAGCCCCAGCATTTT.

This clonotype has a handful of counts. As DNA, the CDR3 is TGCGCCAGCAGCTGGGGGACAGGGGGCACAGATACGCAGTATTTT. This translates into CASSWGTGGTDTQYF. This chain connects TRBV5-1 to TRBJ2-3; 10 bases are a match to TRBD1. Germline CDR1 is SGHRS and CDR2 is YFSETQ. V dropped 3 bases and J dropped 1; count of bases not matched to a gene: 2. The CDR3 sequence is 15 residues long.

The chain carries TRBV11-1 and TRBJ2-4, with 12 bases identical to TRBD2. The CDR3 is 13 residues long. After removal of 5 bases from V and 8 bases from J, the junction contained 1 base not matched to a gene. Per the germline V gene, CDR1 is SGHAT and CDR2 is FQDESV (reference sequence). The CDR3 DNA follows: TGTGCCAGCAGCCCTAGCGGGGGGGACATTCAGTACTTC. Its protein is CASSPSGGDIQYF.

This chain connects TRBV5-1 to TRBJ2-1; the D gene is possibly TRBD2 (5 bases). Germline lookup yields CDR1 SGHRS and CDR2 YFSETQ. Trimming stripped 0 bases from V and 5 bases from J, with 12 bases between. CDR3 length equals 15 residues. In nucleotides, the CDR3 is TGCGCCAGCAGCTTGGCCGTCCAGACTAACAATGAGCAGTTCTTC. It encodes CASSLAVQTNNEQFF. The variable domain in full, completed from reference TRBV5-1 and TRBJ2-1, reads KAGVTQTPRYLIKTRGQQVTLSCSPISGHRSVSWYQQTPGQGLQFLFEYFSETQRNKGNFPGRFSGRQFSNSRSEMNVSTLELGDSALYLCASSLAVQTNNEQFFGPGTRLTVL.

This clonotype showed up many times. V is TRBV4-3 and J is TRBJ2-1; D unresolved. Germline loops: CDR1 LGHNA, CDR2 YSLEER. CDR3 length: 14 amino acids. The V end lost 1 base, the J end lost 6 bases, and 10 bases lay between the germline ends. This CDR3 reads CASSQGGVSNEQFF. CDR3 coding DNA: TGCGCCAGCAGCCAAGGGGGTGTCTCCAATGAGCAGTTCTTC.